These 17 T cell receptor beta chains share one sample of origin, sequenced in a study of CD4 and CD8 cells across lung adenocarcinoma regions. In TCRdb, the PCR reads were re-called with MiXCR into one record per CDR3 protein. Of 20,000 to 30,000 distinct CDR3 sequences in the sample, 50% were seen once. The sample comprised CD8+ T cells from the center of a lung tumor. These receptors originate from a male donor with lung adenocarcinoma. The CD4 and CD8 labels of this study may be unreliable.

The chain recombines TRBV4-1 with TRBJ2-7; unclear D gene. CDR3 length equals 14 residues. Germline CDR1 is MGHRA and CDR2 is YSYEKL. V lost 4 bases, J lost 5 bases, and 15 bases lay in between. Here the CDR3 reads CASSPLVGVHEQYF. CDR3 DNA sequence: TGCGCCAGCAGCCCCTTGGTTGGAGTCCACGAGCAGTACTTC.

Ten or more counts support this clonotype. This rearrangement joins TRBV10-1 to TRBJ1-2, with D possibly TRBD1 on 5 matching bases. CDR1 and CDR2 (germline): WNHNN, SYGVQD (reference sequence). V was pared by 5 bases and J by 1 base, with 11 bases between. CDR3 length: 14 residues. CDR3 region: CASSPLGVNYGYTF. The CDR3 DNA reads TGCGCCAGCAGTCCCTTGGGGGTTAACTATGGCTACACCTTC.

A remark on this clonotype: At one end the junction does not follow the germline gene, possibly because of a read error. V is TRBV6-1 and J is TRBJ2-5; 9 bases match TRBD2. The CDR3 spans 14 residues. Germline CDR1 MNHNS, CDR2 SASEGT. The CDR3 DNA follows: TGTGCGGGGAGCGGGGCGGGAGGGCAAGATACCCAGTACTTC. It translates to CAGSGAGGQDTQYF.

This clonotype is termed medium-sized. V usage is TRBV6-1 and J usage is TRBJ2-1; no firm D call. The DNA end is more similar to TRBJ2-7, so the J call may be wrong. CDR3 length: 17 amino acids. CDR1 is MNHNS, CDR2 SASEGT, per germline. CDR3 bases: TGTGCCAGCAGTGAAGACCCCAGTTCTTCCTATCCCCGCGAGCAGTACTTC. This gives the protein CASSEDPSSSYPREQYF.

There are many counts of this clonotype. This CDR3 is CASSQNRGPYYNEQFF. In DNA, the CDR3 is TGTGCCAGCAGTCAAAACAGGGGGCCCTACTACAATGAGCAGTTCTTC. The J gene is TRBJ2-1, the V gene TRBV12-3 or TRBV12-4, with 9 bases that match TRBD1. Trimming cost V 5 bases and J 3 bases; bases outside gene matches: 8. The CDR3 sequence is 16 residues long.

This chain connects TRBV27 to TRBJ1-2; the match to TRBD1 covers 10 bases. From germline, CDR1 is MNHEY and CDR2 SMNVEV (reference sequence). After removal of 4 bases from V and 6 bases from J, the junction contained 2 bases not matched to a gene. The length of the CDR3 is 13 residues. This chain's CDR3 is CASSSGTGDGYTF. The CDR3 DNA is TGTGCCAGCAGTTCCGGGACAGGGGATGGCTACACCTTC.

This sequence joins TRBV27 and TRBJ2-1; the D call may be TRBD1 or TRBD2 (5 bases each). This CDR3 is 16 amino acids long. V lost 5 bases and J lost 0, with 14 bases in between. Looked up from germline, CDR1 is MNHEY and CDR2 is SMNVEV (reference sequence). CDR3 residues: CASSSPRGRSYNEQFF. In DNA, the CDR3 is TGTGCCAGCAGTAGCCCGAGGGGACGCTCCTACAATGAGCAGTTCTTC.

This clonotype has at least ten counts. V is TRBV4-1 and J is TRBJ2-3; perhaps TRBD2 as D (6 bases). This CDR3 comprises 16 residues. Germline CDR1 reads MGHRA; CDR2 reads YSYEKL. Trimming pared 3 bases from V and 0 bases from J, leaving 13 bases between. CDR3: CASSQMDYLSTDTQYF. In DNA, the CDR3 is TGCGCCAGCAGCCAGATGGACTACCTAAGCACAGATACGCAGTATTTT.

Comment on this clonotype: A single base separates this from a much larger clone, so it may be a read error. The CDR3 reads CASRGRSNTGEQFF. The CDR3 DNA reads TGCGCCAGCAGAGGACGGTCGAACACCGGGGAGCAGTTTTTT. This chain links TRBV4-1 with TRBJ2-2, with a weak D call TRBD2 (5 bases). Germline V gene data show CDR1 as MGHRA and CDR2 as YSYEKL. The CDR3 extends over 14 amino acids.

This chain connects TRBV6-1 to TRBJ2-1; D gene ambiguous. Germline-derived CDR1 and CDR2 are MNHNS and SASEGT. The CDR3 loop spans 14 amino acids. The V gene lost 9 bases and the J gene lost 5 bases, with 17 bases spanning the gap. The CDR3 sequence is CASTLADANNEQFF. The CDR3 DNA reads TGTGCCAGTACGCTGGCGGACGCCAACAATGAGCAGTTCTTC.

The V call is TRBV23-1, the J call TRBJ2-1, with no clear D. TRBV23-1 belongs to the ORF category, with a function that is uncertain. The CDR3 length is 15 residues. Trimming cost V 4 bases and J 0 bases, with 10 bases left between them. The CDR3, as DNA: TGCGCCAGCAGTCCGTCGGTCCCCTCCTACAATGAGCAGTTCTTC. It encodes CASSPSVPSYNEQFF.

This chain links TRBV6-1 with TRBJ2-3; 8 bases map to TRBD1. The germline CDR1 and CDR2 sequences are MNHNS and SASEGT. With V trimmed by 8 bases and J by 7 bases, 14 bases remained unmatched. This CDR3 contains 15 residues. The CDR3 bases are TGTGCCAGCGCCACAGGGGGACGAGCCAAAAATACGCAGTATTTT. Translated, it gives CASATGGRAKNTQYF.

As for this clonotype: An end of the junction does not agree with germline; a read error may underlie this. The rearrangement uses TRBV6-1 and TRBJ2-4; D is possibly TRBD1 or TRBD2 (5 bases each). The J call may be in error: the DNA end matches TRBJ2-1 better. Looked up from germline, CDR1 is MNHNS and CDR2 is SASEGT. CDR3 size: 16 residues. The CDR3 DNA follows: TGTGCCAGCCGTGAAACGGGGACGAGCGCCACCAACGTTCAGTTCTTC. Amino acid sequence: CASRETGTSATNVQFF.

A word on this clonotype: Relative to the germline gene, one junction end is altered; a read error may explain this. The chain carries TRBV10-2 and TRBJ2-3; 8 bases map to TRBD2. CDR3 length: 14 amino acids. Looked up from germline, CDR1 is WSHSY and CDR2 is SAAADI. CDR3 protein: CAGAAGVRTDAQYF. The CDR3 DNA sequence: TGCGCGGGCGCAGCGGGAGTGCGCACAGATGCGCAGTATTTT.

V and J are TRBV4-1 and TRBJ2-5; D ambiguous. Trimming cost V 0 bases and J 7 bases, with 15 bases left between them. CDR3 length: 15 residues. Germline V gene data show CDR1 as MGHRA and CDR2 as YSYEKL. The DNA of the CDR3 is TGCGCCAGCAGCCAAGATCATCCTAGTTTTGGGACCCAGTACTTC. Translation: CASSQDHPSFGTQYF.

Worth noting for this clonotype: A junction boundary mismatches the germline segment, possibly from a read error. V and J are TRBV10-2 and TRBJ2-1; D might be TRBD2 (5 bases). The CDR3 runs 14 residues. Germline CDR1 reads WSHSY; CDR2 reads SAAADI. Written as DNA, the CDR3 is TGCGCGGGCAGTGGGAGCCGGCGCACAGATACCCAGTATTTC. It yields the protein CAGSGSRRTDTQYF.

The CDR3: CATSRGLAGGSSGANVLTF. The CDR3 DNA sequence: TGTGCCACCAGCAGGGGACTAGCGGGAGGGAGCTCTGGGGCCAACGTCCTGACTTTC. J is TRBJ2-6 and V is TRBV15, with 16 bases that match TRBD2. The ends lost 3 bases at V and 0 bases at J; junction bases unmatched: 2. Germline V CDR1 and CDR2: LNHNV, YYDKDF (reference sequence). The CDR3 is 19 residues long.